The 9 T cell receptor delta chains given below trace back to one sample, sequenced in a study of gamma-delta T cells after stem cell transplantation. With CATT, TCRdb re-called clones from the RT-PCR reads. The repertoire includes about 2,400 delta-chain clones, approximately 46% of them detected once, and approximately 15% sits in the top ten. Sequenced input: gamma-delta T cells. Receptors originate from a human donor. It is not recorded whose cells these are; they may come from a transplant donor.

By sample fraction, this clone is medium-sized. The V gene is TRDV2, the J gene TRDJ1, with 10 bases lining up with TRDD3. Germline V gene lookup returns CDR1 GEAIGNYY and CDR2 EKD. V lost 4 bases, J lost 0 bases, and 13 bases stayed unmatched. This CDR3 spans 18 amino acids. In nucleotides, the CDR3 is TGTGCCTGTGATGCCATCCGGGGGATACGGGCTCACACCGATAAACTCATCTTT. Protein product: CACDAIRGIRAHTDKLIF.

This clone was counted between two and nine times. The sample has other DNA sequences that encode this CDR3 too. The CDR3: CACDTLGIRADKLIF. CDR3 DNA sequence: TGTGCCTGTGACACTTTGGGGATCAGGGCCGATAAACTCATCTTT. The rearrangement joins TRDV2 to TRDJ1, with D perhaps matching TRDD3 (6 bases). The V gene's germline CDR1 is GEAIGNYY and CDR2 EKD. V dropped 1 base and J dropped 3 bases, with 14 bases sitting between them. The CDR3 length is 15 residues.

As to this clone: This sequence may be a read error, since a much larger clone differs from it by one base. This CDR3 is also generated by other DNA sequences in the sample. The gene calls are TRDV2 and TRDJ3; the match to TRDD3 covers 8 bases. Germline CDR1 and CDR2: GEAIGNYY and EKD. The length of the CDR3 is 18 residues. CDR3 coding DNA: TGTGCCTGTGATACCGTACTGGGGGTTTCCTGGGACACCCGGCAGATGTTTTTC. Translated: CACDTVLGVSWDTRQMFF.

Worth noting for this clone: It is likely a read error: a sequence one base away is far more abundant. The V call is TRDV2, the J call TRDJ1; 9 bases map to TRDD3. The CDR3 extends over 16 amino acids. The germline gives CDR1 GEAIGNYY, CDR2 EKD. Trimming removed 3 bases from V and 1 base from J; junction bases left unmatched: 8. CDR3 protein: CACDGLLGETTDKLIF. The CDR3 nucleotides read TGTGCCTGTGACGGCTTACTGGGGGAAACCACCGATAAACTCATCTTT.

The chain joins TRDV2 to TRDJ1, with TRDD3 matching 12 bases. The CDR3 runs 18 residues. Germline CDR1 GEAIGNYY, CDR2 EKD. The V and J ends lost 3 bases and 0 bases, in that order; junction bases with no gene match: 10. The CDR3 DNA reads TGTGCCTGTGACTCTGTTACTGGGGGATACCCGTACACCGATAAACTCATCTTT. Its protein is CACDSVTGGYPYTDKLIF.

Note on this clone: Given a far larger clone just one base away, this is likely a sequencing read error. The chain is built from TRDV2 and TRDJ1; TRDD3 is a possible D gene (5 bases). V was cut by 3 bases and J by 0 bases, with 10 bases left in between. Germline V gene lookup returns CDR1 GEAIGNYY and CDR2 EKD. This CDR3 region has 14 residues. CDR3 amino acids: CACDVWEYTDKLIF. The CDR3 DNA sequence: TGTGCCTGTGACGTCTGGGAGTACACCGATAAACTCATCTTT.

Worth noting for this clone: The germline gene is not matched at one end of the junction; a read error may be the cause. The V call is TRDV2, the J call TRDJ1; D is undetermined. The CDR3 has 13 amino acids. The germline V gene has CDR1 GEAIGNYY and CDR2 EKD. This CDR3 is CASDPVLYDKLIF. The DNA for the CDR3 is TGTGCCTCTGACCCGGTACTGTATGATAAACTCATCTTT.

Points on this clone: Other DNA sequences from this sample encode an identical CDR3 as well. The genes are TRDV2 and TRDJ1, with 12 nucleotides matching TRDD3. The V and J ends lost 7 bases and 3 bases, in that order; junction bases with no gene match: 29. The CDR3 is 22 amino acids. Per germline, CDR1 GEAIGNYY and CDR2 EKD. This CDR3 is CACDPLPIHIPTGGYQADKLIF. DNA for the CDR3: TGTGCCTGCGACCCTTTACCTATCCATATACCTACTGGGGGATACCAGGCCGATAAACTCATCTTT.

This clone qualifies as large (0.1 to 1%). Other DNA sequences within the sample encode an identical CDR3. The V and J genes are TRDV2 and TRDJ1; no clear D. Per the germline V gene, CDR1 is GEAIGNYY and CDR2 is EKD. V lost 0 bases and J 2 bases, leaving 12 bases between the germline ends. This CDR3 is 15 amino acids long. CDR3 residues: CACDTAGPRTDKLIF. In DNA, the CDR3 is TGTGCCTGTGACACCGCGGGACCACGAACCGATAAACTCATCTTT.